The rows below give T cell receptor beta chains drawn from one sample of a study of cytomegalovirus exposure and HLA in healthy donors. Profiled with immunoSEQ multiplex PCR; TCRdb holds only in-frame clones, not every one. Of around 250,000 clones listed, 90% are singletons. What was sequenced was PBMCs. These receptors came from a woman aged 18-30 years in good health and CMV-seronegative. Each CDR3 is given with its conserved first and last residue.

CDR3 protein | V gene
CASIGEGNTEAFF | TRBV5-1
CASSTSSRNYGYTF | TRBV6-5
CAISELMWQSSYEQYF | TRBV10-3
CASSDRGEYNEQFF | TRBV5-4
CASSLLGGNEQYF | TRBV7-9
CASSLSGGRAMYEQFF | TRBV11-2
CASRPQGTTYEQYF | TRBV19
CASSLGRQAGYGYTF | TRBV18
CASRAEGQGFYGYTF | TRBV6-5
CASSLSHYNEQFF | TRBV27
CASSERGQNTGELFF | TRBV6-4
CASSQGSGTVIYEQYF | TRBV4-1
CASVGTLTGGFYNEQFF | TRBV7-8
CASSLAGGSYGYTF | TRBV19
CASSAREALYGYTF | TRBV9
CASSSSGTAPYEQYF | TRBV27
CASSLGGTNYGYTF | TRBV5-1
CSVEAVGAHEQYF | TRBV29-1
CASSQRTGSPYEQYF | TRBV23-1
CASSLSGTGQTQYF | TRBV5-6
CASSRRTSDEQFF | TRBV7-6
CASSGLLGNTQYF | TRBV6-1
CASSSQSRVGYEQYF | TRBV7-8
CASSPRQGWNSPLHF | TRBV5-6
CASSSVYEQYF | TRBV6-5
CASSQSGDTIQSSYNSPLHF | TRBV23-1
CASSLVRGGFEKLFF | TRBV11-2
CSVDTVTDTQYF | TRBV29-1
CASSLQGTGELFF | TRBV7-3
CASSRGGLADADTQYF | TRBV5-1
CASSFGLVSVLPYTDTQYF | TRBV5-1
CASRGQGGNTIYF | TRBV28
CASRDTTYNEQFF | TRBV12-5
CASSLTYRVNEQFF | TRBV7-9
CASSLVGRGQTEAFF | TRBV5-1
CASSATQGPSYGYTF | TRBV7-9
CASSLGLRDRGTPLHF | TRBV27
CASSPMDRDNEQFF | TRBV5-8
CASSLDQGNEKLFF | TRBV5-4
CASSPDRETEKLFF | TRBV5-8
CSVVGSWDRDTYNEQFF | TRBV29-1
CALQGKGGYTF | TRBV28